One and the same sample provided the 19 T cell receptor beta chains below, sequenced in a study of OX40 agonist ivuxolimab in advanced cancers. Produced via immunoSEQ multiplex PCR; TCRdb's table is partial and in-frame only. The table shows about 34,000 clones, with roughly 89% occurring only once. Sequences were derived from CD4+ or CD8+ T cells sorted from blood, sampled in a trial of the OX40 agonist ivuxolimab. These receptors came from an adult with an advanced solid tumor such as melanoma, head and neck, liver or kidney cancer.

This sequence joins TRBV19 and TRBJ1-5; D is ambiguous. Between the trimmed V and J ends, which lost 2 bases and 2 bases, there was a span of 10 bases. Per the germline V gene, CDR1 is LNHDA and CDR2 is SQIVND (reference sequence). This CDR3 is built from 15 residues. CDR3 DNA sequence: TGTGCCAGTAGTATAATCGAGGCACGCAATCAGCCCCAGCATTTT. Its protein is CASSIIEARNQPQHF.

The chain recombines TRBV19 with TRBJ2-3; 11 bases match TRBD2. From germline, CDR1 is LNHDA and CDR2 SQIVND (reference sequence). After removal of 0 bases from V and 5 bases from J, the junction contained 1 base not matched to a gene. This CDR3 is built from 15 residues. The CDR3 spells CASSIDGTSGDTQYF. CDR3 coding DNA: TGTGCCAGTAGTATAGACGGGACTAGCGGAGATACGCAGTATTTT.

The genes are TRBV28 and TRBJ2-7; a possible D gene is TRBD1 (6 bases). This CDR3 is built from 14 residues. The V and J ends lost 7 bases and 2 bases respectively, with 15 bases between them. Per the germline V gene, CDR1 is MDHEN and CDR2 is SYDVKM. CDR3 loop: CASTPGQDPYEQYF. The CDR3 DNA is TGTGCCAGCACTCCGGGACAAGACCCCTACGAGCAGTACTTC.

The chain recombines TRBV19 with TRBJ1-5; the match to TRBD1 covers 7 bases. Germline CDR1 LNHDA, CDR2 SQIVND (reference sequence). The CDR3 consists of 16 residues. Losses at the gene ends were 6 bases for V and 3 bases for J; bases not matched to a gene: 11. The CDR3 DNA sequence: TGTGCCAGTAGCCCCCAACAGGGGCGCTACAATCAGCCCCAGCATTTT. It translates to CASSPQQGRYNQPQHF. Using reference TRBV19 and TRBJ1-5 for the parts outside the CDR3, the full variable domain is DGGITQSPKYLFRKEGQNVTLSCEQNLNHDAMYWYRQDPGQGLRLIYYSQIVNDFQKGDIAEGYSVSREKKESFPLTVTSAQKNPTAFYLCASSPQQGRYNQPQHFGDGTRLSIL.

On this clone itself: At the DNA level, this CDR3 is encoded by other sequences in the same sample as well. V and J are TRBV5-1 and TRBJ1-2, with a possible D match to TRBD1 (6 bases). Trimming pared 2 bases from V and 6 bases from J, leaving 8 bases between. The V gene's germline CDR1 is SGHRS and CDR2 YFSETQ. The CDR3 is 12 amino acids. CDR3 in DNA: TGCGCCAGCAGCTTCGCAGGGGATGGCTACACCTTC. As protein: CASSFAGDGYTF.

This clone was recorded once. The chain joins TRBV7-2 to TRBJ2-3; TRBD2 agrees at 13 bases. CDR3 size: 16 residues. The germline V gene encodes CDR1 SGHTA and CDR2 FQGNSA. V gave up 5 bases and J gave up 6 bases; unmatched junction bases: 8. CDR3 bases: TGTGCCAGCAGCCCCCTGCAGACTAGCGGGGGGGATACGCAGTATTTT. This gives the protein CASSPLQTSGGDTQYF.

The rearrangement links TRBV27 to TRBJ2-1; D may be TRBD2 (6 bases). With 6 bases removed from V and 0 bases from J, the gap between germline ends came to 24 bases. The length of the CDR3 is 19 residues. The germline V gene encodes CDR1 MNHEY and CDR2 SMNVEV (reference sequence). Here the CDR3 DNA reads TGTGCCAGCAGCCGCCAAACCTTTTCTCGGGAGAGCTCCTACAATGAGCAGTTCTTC. Translation: CASSRQTFSRESSYNEQFF.

In its sample, this clone was seen a few times. This chain connects TRBV28 to TRBJ1-1, with a tentative D call TRBD1 (6 bases). The CDR3 is 13 residues long. Between the trimmed V and J ends, which lost 7 bases and 3 bases, there was a span of 12 bases. Germline V CDR1 and CDR2: MDHEN, SYDVKM. As DNA, the CDR3 is TGTGCCAGCAAAAGGGGGGCGTACACTGAAGCTTTCTTT. This encodes CASKRGAYTEAFF.

Only one count was recorded for this clone. The V call is TRBV18, the J call TRBJ1-3; D unresolved. The germline CDR1 and CDR2 sequences are KGHSH and LQKENI. This CDR3 is 16 amino acids long. V lost 3 bases to trimming and J lost 0 bases, with 12 bases between them. CDR3 DNA: TGTGCCAGCTCACCCGGGATATTGGGCTCTGGAAACACCATATATTTT. It specifies CASSPGILGSGNTIYF.

This clone was counted between two and nine times. The chain couples TRBV30 to TRBJ2-1; 7 nucleotides agree with TRBD1. Germline CDR1 GTSNPN, CDR2 SVGIG (reference sequence). V lost 1 base, J lost 10 bases, and 7 bases stayed unmatched. The CDR3 consists of 13 residues. CDR3 in DNA: TGTGCCTGGAGTGATACAGGGGTTTGGGAGCAGTTCTTC. It is translated as CAWSDTGVWEQFF.

The chain is built from TRBV4-2 and TRBJ2-3; D remains ambiguous. The CDR3 length is 13 residues. Germline CDR1 is LGHNA and CDR2 is YNFKEQ. Trimming shortened V by 6 bases and J by 1 base, and 8 bases separated the two germline ends. The CDR3 loop is CASSPKGTDTQYF. CDR3 coding DNA: TGTGCCAGCAGTCCGAAAGGCACAGATACGCAGTATTTT.

The rearrangement uses TRBV6-5 and TRBJ1-4; D might be TRBD1 (5 bases). CDR3 length: 15 residues. Germline V CDR1 and CDR2: MNHEY, SVGAGI. Trimming left V 2 bases short and J 8 bases short, with 15 bases between. CDR3 DNA sequence: TGTGCCAGCAGTTACAGGGGACTTGTAAGAGAAAAACTGTTTTTT. Residues: CASSYRGLVREKLFF.

The CDR3 loop is CASSIGGHFSNYGYTF. The CDR3 nucleotides read TGTGCCAGTAGTATAGGAGGACATTTTTCCAACTATGGCTACACCTTC. This rearrangement joins TRBV19 to TRBJ1-2; perhaps TRBD1 as D (5 bases). Germline CDR1 reads LNHDA; CDR2 reads SQIVND (reference sequence). The V end was cut by 1 base, the J end by 2 bases, with 14 bases between. CDR3 size: 16 residues.

This chain uses TRBV27 with TRBJ1-5; no clear D. Trimming took 9 bases from V and 5 from J, leaving 14 bases between them. The CDR3 sequence is 13 residues long. Germline values: CDR1 MNHEY, CDR2 SMNVEV (reference sequence). The CDR3 DNA follows: TGTGCCAGTCGGGAGCTTGGGGATCAGCCCCAGCATTTT. Translated, it gives CASRELGDQPQHF.

The chain combines TRBV5-1 with TRBJ2-3; D gene ambiguous. This CDR3 spans 14 amino acids. Germline-derived CDR1 and CDR2 are SGHRS and YFSETQ. Trimming removed 0 bases at V and 2 bases at J, with 7 bases between. The CDR3 bases are TGCGCCAGCAGCTTGGGCGACATCACAGATACGCAGTATTTT. Translating gives CASSLGDITDTQYF. Looking up the rest from reference TRBV5-1 and TRBJ2-3 gives the full variable domain: KAGVTQTPRYLIKTRGQQVTLSCSPISGHRSVSWYQQTPGQGLQFLFEYFSETQRNKGNFPGRFSGRQFSNSRSEMNVSTLELGDSALYLCASSLGDITDTQYFGPGTRLTVL.

V gene TRBV19 combines with J gene TRBJ1-1; 7 positions match TRBD1. V lost 10 bases to trimming and J lost 3 bases; unmatched junction nucleotides: 5. Germline assignment: CDR1 LNHDA and CDR2 SQIVND (reference sequence). This CDR3 comprises 12 residues. The CDR3 loop is CATRDSYTEAFF. The CDR3 DNA reads TGTGCCACCAGGGACAGTTACACTGAAGCTTTCTTT.

The chain employs TRBV9 and TRBJ2-7, with TRBD1 as a possible D gene (6 bases). Germline values: CDR1 SGDLS, CDR2 YYNGEE. Trimming removed 3 bases at V and 3 bases at J, with 13 bases between. The CDR3 sequence is 14 residues long. The CDR3 sequence is CASSAGTTYYEQYF. The DNA for the CDR3 is TGTGCCAGCAGCGCCGGGACAACGTACTACGAGCAGTACTTC. The full variable domain, with the rest looked up from reference TRBV9 and TRBJ2-7, is DSGVTQTPKHLITATGQRVTLRCSPRSGDLSVYWYQQSLDQGLQFLIQYYNGEERAKGNILERFSAQQFPDLHSELNLSSLELGDSALYFCASSAGTTYYEQYFGPGTRLTVT.

The chain uses TRBV19 and TRBJ1-5; the D gene is possibly TRBD1 (6 bases). The V and J ends lost 2 bases and 4 bases respectively, with 18 bases between them. The CDR3 consists of 17 residues. Germline CDR1 and CDR2: LNHDA and SQIVND (reference sequence). CDR3 region: CASSILGAGAVNQPQHF. The CDR3, as DNA: TGTGCCAGTAGTATACTCGGGGCAGGGGCCGTTAATCAGCCCCAGCATTTT.

The chain joins TRBV13 to TRBJ2-1; D is perhaps TRBD1 (6 bases). V was pared by 6 bases and J by 4 bases, with 13 bases between. CDR1 and CDR2 (germline): PRHDT, FYEKMQ (reference sequence). The CDR3 has 14 residues. CDR3 residues: CASRRQATYNEQFF. The CDR3 DNA follows: TGTGCCAGCAGACGACAGGCTACATACAATGAGCAGTTCTTC.